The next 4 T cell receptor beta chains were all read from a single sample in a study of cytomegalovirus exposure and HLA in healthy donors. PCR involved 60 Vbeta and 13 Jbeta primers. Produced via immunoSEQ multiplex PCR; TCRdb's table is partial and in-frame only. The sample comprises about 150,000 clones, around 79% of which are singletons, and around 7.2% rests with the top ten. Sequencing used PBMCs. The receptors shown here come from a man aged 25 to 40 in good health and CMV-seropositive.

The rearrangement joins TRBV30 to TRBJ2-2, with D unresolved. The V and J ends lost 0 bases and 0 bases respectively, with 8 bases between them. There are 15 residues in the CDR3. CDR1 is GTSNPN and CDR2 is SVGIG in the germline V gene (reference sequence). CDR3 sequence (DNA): TGTGCCTGGAGTGTAATGGCCGCGAACACCGGGGAGCTGTTTTTT. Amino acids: CAWSVMAANTGELFF. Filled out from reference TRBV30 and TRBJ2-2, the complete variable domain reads SQTIHQWPATLVQPVGSPLSLECTVEGTSNPNLYWYRQAAGRGLQLLFYSVGIGQISSEVPQNLSASRPQDRQFILSSKKLLLSDSGFYLCAWSVMAANTGELFFGEGSRLTVL.

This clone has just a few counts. The chain's CDR3 is CASSPGLAGSYEQYF. The CDR3, as DNA: TGTGCCAGCTCACCAGGACTAGCGGGCTCCTACGAGCAGTACTTC. The J gene is TRBJ2-7, the V gene TRBV18, with TRBD2 identical over 11 bases. CDR1 and CDR2 (germline): KGHSH, LQKENI. The CDR3 totals 15 residues. The trim removed 2 bases at V and 0 bases at J, leaving 0 bases unmatched.

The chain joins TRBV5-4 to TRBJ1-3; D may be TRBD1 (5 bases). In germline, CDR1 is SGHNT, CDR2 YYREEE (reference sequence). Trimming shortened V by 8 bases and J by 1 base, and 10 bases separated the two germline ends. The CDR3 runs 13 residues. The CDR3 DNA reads TGTGCCAGTTCGGGGGAATCTGGAAACACCATATATTTT. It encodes CASSGESGNTIYF.

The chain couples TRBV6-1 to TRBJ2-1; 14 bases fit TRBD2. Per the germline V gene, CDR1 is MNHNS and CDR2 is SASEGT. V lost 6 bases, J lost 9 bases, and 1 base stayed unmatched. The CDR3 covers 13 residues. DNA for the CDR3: TGTGCCAGCAGGGGGACTAGCGGGAGTGAGCAGTTCTTC. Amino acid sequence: CASRGTSGSEQFF.